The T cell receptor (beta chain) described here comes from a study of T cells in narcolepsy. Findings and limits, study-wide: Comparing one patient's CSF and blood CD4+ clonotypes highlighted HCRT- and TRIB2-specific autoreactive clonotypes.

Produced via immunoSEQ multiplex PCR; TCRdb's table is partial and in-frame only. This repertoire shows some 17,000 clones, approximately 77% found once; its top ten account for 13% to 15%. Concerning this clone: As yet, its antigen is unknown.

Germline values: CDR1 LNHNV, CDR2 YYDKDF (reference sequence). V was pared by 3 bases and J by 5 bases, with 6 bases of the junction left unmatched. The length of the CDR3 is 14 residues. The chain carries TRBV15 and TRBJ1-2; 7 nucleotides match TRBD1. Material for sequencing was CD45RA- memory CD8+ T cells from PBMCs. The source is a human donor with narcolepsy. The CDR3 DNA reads TGTGCCACCAGCAGTTACGGGACAGCTTATGGCTACACCTTC. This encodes CATSSYGTAYGYTF. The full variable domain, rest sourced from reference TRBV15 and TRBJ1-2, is DAMVIQNPRYQVTQFGKPVTLSCSQTLNHNVMYWYQQKSSQAPKLLFHYYDKDFNNEADTPDNFQSRRPNTSFCFLDIRSPGLGDTAMYLCATSSYGTAYGYTFGSGTRLTVV.